A single sample is the source of the 25 T cell receptor beta chains below, sequenced in a study of T cell responses to AZD1222 COVID-19 vaccine. TCRdb's table, derived via immunoSEQ multiplex PCR, lists solely in-frame clones and lacks some. There are some 150,000 clones in the sample; roughly 88% occur only once, and about 3.5% lies in the top ten. The material was peripheral blood, obtained on day 0 of AZD1222 vaccination. The receptors were sampled from an adult in good health.

The chain employs TRBV7-9 and TRBJ2-7; a possible D gene is TRBD2 (6 bases). The CDR3 runs 14 residues. Germline CDR1 reads SEHNR; CDR2 reads FQNEAQ (reference sequence). V lost 1 base to trimming and J lost 6 bases, with 13 bases between them. Here the CDR3 reads CASSLGLADREQYF. The CDR3 region has the DNA TGTGCCAGCAGCTTAGGGTTAGCGGACCGCGAGCAGTACTTC.

The chain links TRBV15 to TRBJ2-7; D unclear. The V and J ends lost 1 base and 0 bases respectively, with 10 bases between them. Germline CDR1 is LNHNV and CDR2 is YYDKDF (reference sequence). The CDR3 contains 15 residues. The CDR3 DNA reads as TGTGCCACCAGCAGAGGGAACCTCGGCTCCTACGAGCAGTACTTC. Its translation: CATSRGNLGSYEQYF.

The chain combines TRBV4-3 with TRBJ2-7, with 9 bases identical to TRBD1. V was pared by 1 base and J by 2 bases, with 3 bases of the junction left unmatched. This CDR3 spans 15 amino acids. Germline CDR1 reads LGHNA; CDR2 reads YSLEER. CDR3 DNA sequence: TGCGCCAGCAGCCAAGGACAGGGGGGGACCTACGAGCAGTACTTC. Its translation is CASSQGQGGTYEQYF.

This clone showed up just once. The chain couples TRBV2 to TRBJ2-3, with 11 bases aligning to TRBD2. The CDR3 sequence is 15 residues long. The V gene end was trimmed by 4 bases and the J gene end by 3 bases; junction bases not matched to a gene: 3. Germline values: CDR1 SNHLY, CDR2 FYNNEI. The CDR3 DNA sequence: TGTGCCAGCAGTGTGAGGACTAGCGGGACAGATACGCAGTATTTT. Translation gives CASSVRTSGTDTQYF.

The rearrangement uses TRBV9 and TRBJ2-1; no definite D call. Per germline, CDR1 SGDLS and CDR2 YYNGEE. The CDR3 loop spans 14 amino acids. Trimming left V 4 bases short and J 1 base short, with 9 bases between. Here the CDR3 DNA reads TGTGCCAGCAGCATAGCTGGGTCCTACAATGAGCAGTTCTTC. Its protein product is CASSIAGSYNEQFF.

The gene calls are TRBV18 and TRBJ2-2; D call uncertain. V was cut by 3 bases and J by 5 bases, with 16 bases left in between. This CDR3 region has 16 residues. Germline lookup yields CDR1 KGHSH and CDR2 LQKENI. CDR3 loop: CASSPISLDLTGELFF. Written as DNA, the CDR3 is TGTGCCAGCTCACCCATTTCTCTCGACTTGACCGGGGAGCTGTTTTTT. The variable domain in full, completed from reference TRBV18 and TRBJ2-2, reads NAGVMQNPRHLVRRRGQEARLRCSPMKGHSHVYWYRQLPEEGLKFMVYLQKENIIDESGMPKERFSAEFPKEGPSILRIQQVVRGDSAAYFCASSPISLDLTGELFFGEGSRLTVL.

A note on this clone: Distinct nucleotide sequences in the sample also encode this CDR3. The J gene is TRBJ2-2, the V gene TRBV9; 8 nucleotides line up with TRBD1. Germline CDR1 and CDR2: SGDLS and YYNGEE. V lost 0 bases to trimming and J lost 2 bases; unmatched junction nucleotides: 6. The CDR3 is 17 amino acids. The CDR3 nucleotides read TGTGCCAGCAGCGTAGCAGGGGGGACAGGAAACACCGGGGAGCTGTTTTTT. The encoded protein is CASSVAGGTGNTGELFF.

This sequence joins TRBV19 and TRBJ1-1; D is possibly TRBD1 (5 bases). The CDR3 totals 14 residues. CDR1 is LNHDA, CDR2 SQIVND, per germline (reference sequence). V was cut by 10 bases and J by 1 base, with 16 bases left in between. The chain's CDR3 is CATSGGRGNTEAFF. CDR3 in DNA: TGTGCCACCAGTGGAGGGAGGGGGAACACTGAAGCTTTCTTT.

The chain employs TRBV6-1 and TRBJ1-3, with unresolved D. V was pared by 1 base and J by 0 bases, with 7 bases between. CDR3 length: 15 amino acids. Germline V gives CDR1 MNHNS, CDR2 SASEGT. This chain's CDR3 is CASSEVGASGNTIYF. The CDR3 nucleotides are TGTGCCAGCAGTGAAGTGGGTGCCTCTGGAAACACCATATATTTT.

The V call is TRBV28, the J call TRBJ2-1; TRBD2 matches at 8 bases. The V segment lost 5 bases and the J segment 0 bases; nucleotides outside the gene matches: 9. CDR3 length: 17 amino acids. In germline, CDR1 is MDHEN, CDR2 SYDVKM. This chain's CDR3 is CASSNLAGVSSYNEQFF. The CDR3 DNA sequence: TGTGCCAGCAGTAACCTAGCGGGCGTGAGCTCCTACAATGAGCAGTTCTTC.

J is TRBJ2-2 and V is TRBV6-4; D is undetermined. The germline V gene has CDR1 MRHNA and CDR2 SNTAGT. The V and J ends lost 2 bases and 2 bases respectively, with 15 bases between them. The CDR3 is 17 residues long. The CDR3 DNA is TGTGCCAGCAGTGACAAGGCTATTCTCTCCAACACCGGGGAGCTGTTTTTT. Residues: CASSDKAILSNTGELFF.

The chain links TRBV5-5 to TRBJ2-7, with TRBD2 matching over 10 bases. The V gene's germline CDR1 is SGHKS and CDR2 YYEKEE (reference sequence). This CDR3 spans 16 amino acids. The V segment lost 1 base and the J segment 3 bases; nucleotides outside the gene matches: 7. CDR3 sequence (DNA): TGTGCCAGCAGCTTGCGCCTAGCGGGAGTTTACTACGAGCAGTACTTC. It yields the protein CASSLRLAGVYYEQYF.

In DNA form, the CDR3 reads TGTGCCAGTAGTGTGGGGACAGGGGGCTTGGTGACCCAGTACTTC. Protein: CASSVGTGGLVTQYF. The chain is built from TRBV19 and TRBJ2-5, with TRBD1 matching over 12 bases. Germline CDR1 and CDR2: LNHDA and SQIVND (reference sequence). The length of the CDR3 is 15 residues. J lost 7 bases, V lost 5 bases, and 8 bases had no gene match. Full variable domain (rest looked up from reference TRBV19 and TRBJ2-5): DGGITQSPKYLFRKEGQNVTLSCEQNLNHDAMYWYRQDPGQGLRLIYYSQIVNDFQKGDIAEGYSVSREKKESFPLTVTSAQKNPTAFYLCASSVGTGGLVTQYFGPGTRLLVL.

The CDR3 DNA sequence: TGTGCCAGCAGCTTCAGGGGAGGGGGAGAAAAACTGTTTTTT. Translated, it gives CASSFRGGGEKLFF. The chain joins TRBV5-4 to TRBJ1-4, with D possibly matching TRBD1 (6 bases). Germline loops: CDR1 SGHNT, CDR2 YYREEE (reference sequence). There are 14 residues in the CDR3. Trimming pared 2 bases from V and 8 bases from J, leaving 13 bases between.

J is TRBJ1-2 and V is TRBV9; 7 bases line up with TRBD1. The trim removed 0 bases at V and 8 bases at J, leaving 7 bases unmatched. The CDR3 has 14 amino acids. CDR1 SGDLS and CDR2 YYNGEE come from the germline V gene. CDR3 sequence reads: CASSVENRGAGYTF. Here the CDR3 DNA reads TGTGCCAGCAGCGTAGAGAACAGGGGAGCCGGCTACACCTTC.

The genes are TRBV6-5 and TRBJ2-7; D is unclear. V lost 6 bases and J 7 bases, leaving 22 bases between the germline ends. From germline, CDR1 is MNHEY and CDR2 SVGAGI. CDR3 length: 15 residues. CDR3 DNA sequence: TGTGCCAGCAGCTCGACGGATTCCTACGCGAGGGAGCAGTACTTC. Its translation: CASSSTDSYAREQYF.

The chain uses TRBV11-3 and TRBJ2-2; D possibly corresponds to TRBD2 (6 bases). Trimming stripped 5 bases from V and 6 bases from J, with 13 bases between. The CDR3 is 14 residues long. Germline assignment: CDR1 SGHNT and CDR2 YENEEA. CDR3 in DNA: TGTGCCAGCAGCGTCCGACTAGATTCCGGGGAGCTGTTTTTT. Translated: CASSVRLDSGELFF.

The CDR3 reads CASSLVQTSATDTQYF. The CDR3 nucleotides read TGTGCCAGCAGCCTCGTTCAGACTAGCGCGACAGATACGCAGTATTTT. This chain joins TRBV7-2 and TRBJ2-3; TRBD2 matches 8 bases. Germline trimming cut 5 bases from V and 3 bases from J; bases unmatched to any gene: 10. Germline CDR1 SGHTA, CDR2 FQGNSA. The CDR3 is 16 amino acids.

The chain employs TRBV30 and TRBJ1-3, with D perhaps TRBD1 (6 bases). The CDR3 covers 14 residues. The germline gives CDR1 GTSNPN, CDR2 SVGIG (reference sequence). V lost 2 bases and J 10 bases, leaving 18 bases between the germline ends. CDR3 nucleotides: TGTGCCTGGAGTAGGGGGGAACCTTTGGGGACCATATATTTT. Translating it yields CAWSRGEPLGTIYF.

The chain combines TRBV7-2 with TRBJ1-3, with D hard to call. Germline assignment: CDR1 SGHTA and CDR2 FQGNSA. Trimming removed 5 bases from V and 0 bases from J, with 11 bases in between. This CDR3 region has 15 residues. The chain's CDR3 is CASSLSVFSGNTIYF. The CDR3 bases are TGTGCCAGCAGCCTGTCAGTTTTCTCTGGAAACACCATATATTTT.

This chain links TRBV27 with TRBJ1-5; unclear D gene. The V end lost 10 bases, the J end lost 1 base, and 11 bases lay between the germline ends. The CDR3 extends over 13 amino acids. CDR1 and CDR2 from the germline V gene are MNHEY and SMNVEV (reference sequence). CDR3 nucleotide sequence: TGTGCCACCGCCACCTCGAGCAATCAGCCCCAGCATTTT. Amino acids: CATATSSNQPQHF.

J is TRBJ1-1 and V is TRBV6-5; a weak D match, TRBD1 (5 bases). The CDR3 contains 14 residues. The V end was cut by 6 bases, the J end by 8 bases, with 19 bases between. In germline, CDR1 is MNHEY, CDR2 SVGAGI. The CDR3 DNA reads TGTGCCAGCAGCCAGGGACCACCAAAGGGAGAAGCTTTCTTT. It specifies CASSQGPPKGEAFF.

The V and J genes are TRBV6-5 and TRBJ1-5; 9 bases match TRBD1. The germline V gene has CDR1 MNHEY and CDR2 SVGAGI. This CDR3 is 15 amino acids long. V lost 6 bases to trimming and J lost 2 bases; unmatched junction nucleotides: 5. CDR3 sequence reads: CASSTDRGGNQPQHF. DNA of the CDR3: TGTGCCAGCAGCACGGACAGGGGCGGCAATCAGCCCCAGCATTTT.

The chain uses TRBV10-3 and TRBJ1-3; D ambiguous. The V end was cut by 4 bases, the J end by 0 bases, with 4 bases between. Germline V gives CDR1 ENHRY, CDR2 SYGVKD. The length of the CDR3 is 13 residues. Here the CDR3 DNA reads TGTGCCATCAGTGGGGTCTCTGGAAACACCATATATTTT. This translates into CAISGVSGNTIYF.

The genes are TRBV7-8 and TRBJ2-1, with TRBD2 matching 7 bases. The CDR3 runs to 16 residues. J was trimmed by 7 bases and V by 5 bases; bases with no gene match: 14. The germline V gene has CDR1 SGHVS and CDR2 FQNEAQ. The CDR3 nucleotides read TGTGCCAGCAGCCGCACGCGACTAGCAGCAGGGAATGAGCAGTTCTTC. Amino acids: CASSRTRLAAGNEQFF.